This T cell receptor beta chain is drawn from a study of blood T cell repertoires in COVID-19. Germline CDR1 LNHDA, CDR2 SQIVND (reference sequence). This CDR3 comprises 16 residues. Trimming took 8 bases from V and 3 from J; bases not matched to a gene: 8. Profiling relied on immunoSEQ multiplex PCR, and the TCRdb table lists in-frame clones only, not all of them. The sample has approximately 17,000 clones, around nine tenths seen once. This TCR was recovered from a human donor in a cohort sampled during active COVID-19. Sequencing input: peripheral blood. This sequence joins TRBV19 and TRBJ1-5; 12 nucleotides match TRBD1. The CDR3 nucleotides are TGTGCCAGTTCTCCGGGACAGGGGGCGAACAATCAGCCCCAGCATTTT. Translated, it gives CASSPGQGANNQPQHF.